This TCR beta chain stems from a study of naive and memory T cell subsets. After the first PCR, alpha and beta chain libraries were processed separately. Four subsets defined by CD45RA and CD27 were sorted after CD3, CD4, CD8 and live/dead staining. The CDR3 length is 17 residues. V was clipped by 0 bases and J by 0 bases, with 13 bases between them. Germline V CDR1 and CDR2: LGHNA, YSLEER. Two oligonucleotides, mixed equimolar, formed the beta constant-region primer covering TRBC1 and TRBC2. Ligated cDNA was amplified by four rounds of PCR with nested alpha and beta constant-region primers and SP2. The cDNA 3' end received a ligated single-stranded oligonucleotide carrying the SP2 primer and a 12-nucleotide UMI. TCRdb called the UMI-ligation and nested PCR reads again in MiXCR, with one record for every CDR3 protein. The sample consists of roughly 150,000 distinct CDR3 sequences, roughly 23% of them appearing once.

Study-wide results and limits: A few larger clonotypes appeared in naive repertoires, especially CD8, possibly memory cells re-expressing CD45RA. Diversity fell and Gini index rose from naive through CM, EM, EMRA.

Regarding this clonotype: Its antigen is currently unknown.

Specimen: naive CD4+ T cells from blood. The receptor's source is a human donor in good health. The chain joins TRBV4-3 to TRBJ2-3; D possibly corresponds to TRBD2 (7 bases). The chain's CDR3 is CASSQEMGGGSTDTQYF. CDR3 DNA: TGCGCCAGCAGCCAAGAGATGGGCGGGGGCAGCACAGATACGCAGTATTTT.